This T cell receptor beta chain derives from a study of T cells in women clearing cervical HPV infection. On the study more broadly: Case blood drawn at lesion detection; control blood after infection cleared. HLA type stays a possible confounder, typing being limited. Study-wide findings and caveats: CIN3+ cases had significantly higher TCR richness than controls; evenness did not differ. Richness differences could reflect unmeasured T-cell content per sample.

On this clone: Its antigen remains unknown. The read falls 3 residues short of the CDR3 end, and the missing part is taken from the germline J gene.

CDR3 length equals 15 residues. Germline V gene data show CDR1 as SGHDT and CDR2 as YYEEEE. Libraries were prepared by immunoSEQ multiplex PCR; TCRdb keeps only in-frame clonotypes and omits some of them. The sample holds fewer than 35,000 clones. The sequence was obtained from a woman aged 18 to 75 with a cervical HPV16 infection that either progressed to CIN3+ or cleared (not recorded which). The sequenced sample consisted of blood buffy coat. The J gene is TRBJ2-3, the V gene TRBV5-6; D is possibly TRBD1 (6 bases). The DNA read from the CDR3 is TGTGCCAGCAGCTTGGTCTCAGGGGTGACGGAGACG. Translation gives CASSLVSGVTET. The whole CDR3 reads CASSLVSGVTETQYF.